Below, 10 T cell receptor beta chains from the same sample are listed, as sequenced in a study of shared clonotypes between healthy human individuals. Libraries were prepared by immunoSEQ multiplex PCR; TCRdb keeps only in-frame clonotypes and omits some of them. Of fewer than 650,000 clones listed, 70% to 80% are singletons. Sequences were obtained from PBMCs. These receptor sequences come from a middle-aged woman in good health. Some clones in this sample may be carry-over from other donors' samples.

This rearrangement joins TRBV27 to TRBJ2-7; 7 nucleotides match TRBD1. Germline V CDR1 and CDR2: MNHEY, SMNVEV (reference sequence). CDR3 length: 14 residues. J lost 2 bases, V lost 5 bases, and 6 bases had no gene match. This chain's CDR3 is CASSPGTVPYEQYF. Here the CDR3 DNA reads TGTGCCAGCAGTCCAGGGACAGTTCCCTACGAGCAGTACTTC.

The genes are TRBV6-6 and TRBJ2-7, with D maybe TRBD2 (6 bases). Germline values: CDR1 MNHNY, CDR2 SVGAGI (reference sequence). The CDR3 spans 15 residues. The V and J ends lost 5 bases and 3 bases respectively, with 17 bases between them. The CDR3 loop reads CASSPDRDLLYEQYF. CDR3 DNA: TGTGCCAGCAGTCCCGATCGGGACTTGCTCTACGAGCAGTACTTC.

This chain's CDR3 is CASSQDRSTDTQYF. The CDR3 DNA follows: TGCGCCAGCAGCCAAGATCGATCCACAGATACGCAGTATTTT. This rearrangement joins TRBV4-3 to TRBJ2-3; D remains unclear. CDR1 is LGHNA, CDR2 YSLEER, per germline. V dropped 0 bases and J dropped 2 bases, with 6 bases sitting between them. This CDR3 has 14 amino acids.

This clone was counted once. This chain links TRBV7-2 with TRBJ2-5, with D unclear. The CDR3 length is 14 residues. The germline V gene encodes CDR1 SGHTA and CDR2 FQGNSA. V dropped 1 base and J dropped 2 bases, with 8 bases sitting between them. In nucleotides, the CDR3 is TGTGCCAGCAGCTTAGAGGTGACTCAAGAGACCCAGTACTTC. This encodes CASSLEVTQETQYF. The whole variable domain, remainder taken from reference TRBV7-2 and TRBJ2-5, is GAGVSQSPSNKVTEKGKDVELRCDPISGHTALYWYRQSLGQGLEFLIYFQGNSAPDKSGLPSDRFSAERTGGSVSTLTIQRTQQEDSAVYLCASSLEVTQETQYFGPGTRLLVL.

The V call is TRBV7-6, the J call TRBJ1-5; no clear D. CDR1 SGHVS and CDR2 FNYEAQ come from the germline V gene. The CDR3 spans 15 residues. V lost 1 base, J lost 8 bases, and 15 bases lay in between. The CDR3 loop reads CASSLGSGRFEPQHF. The CDR3 DNA sequence: TGTGCCAGCAGCTTAGGGTCCGGCCGGTTTGAGCCCCAGCATTTT.

With respect to this clone: This may come from a read error, since a much larger clone is one base off. The CDR3 does not end in the conserved phenylalanine or tryptophan, so this is likely a read error. This chain uses TRBV18 with TRBJ2-3, with D possibly being TRBD2 (6 bases). The CDR3 totals 16 residues. Germline V gene lookup returns CDR1 KGHSH and CDR2 LQKENI. The V and J ends lost 4 bases and 0 bases respectively, with 14 bases between them. The CDR3 nucleotides read TGTGCCAGCTCACTCGCTAGCGACCTAAGCACAGATACGCAGTATCTT. Encoded protein: CASSLASDLSTDTQYL.

This chain connects TRBV6-5 to TRBJ1-2; no firm D call. This CDR3 is built from 13 residues. V lost 6 bases and J 6 bases, leaving 14 bases between the germline ends. Germline V gene lookup returns CDR1 MNHEY and CDR2 SVGAGI. The CDR3 region has the DNA TGTGCCAGCAGACCTACCCAACAGAATGGCTACACCTTC. This codes for CASRPTQQNGYTF.

V and J are TRBV2 and TRBJ1-4; possibly TRBD1 for D (5 bases). The germline gives CDR1 SNHLY, CDR2 FYNNEI. V gave up 6 bases and J gave up 12 bases, with 14 bases separating them. The CDR3 loop spans 12 amino acids. The CDR3, as DNA: TGTGCCAGCAGGGGACTAGAAGAAGAACTGTTTTTT. It yields the protein CASRGLEEELFF.

The sample holds one count of this clone. Possible read error: a much larger clone is one base away. Other DNA sequences within the sample encode an identical CDR3. Written as DNA, the CDR3 is TGCGCCTGGAGTCAAATCAAAGAGACCCAGTACTTC. Amino acid sequence: CAWSQIKETQYF. The chain uses TRBV30 and TRBJ2-5; no clear D. Looked up from germline, CDR1 is GTSNPN and CDR2 is SVGIG (reference sequence). This CDR3 contains 12 residues.

This clone was counted a few times. One junction end does not reproduce the germline sequence, and a read error may be involved. This chain connects TRBV15 to TRBJ1-5; 7 bases are a match to TRBD1. The CDR3 runs to 13 residues. Germline V gene sequence: CDR1 LNHNV, CDR2 YYDKDF (reference sequence). The CDR3 loop reads CATSRHLGTEGNF. DNA of the CDR3: TGTGCCACCAGCAGACATCTCGGGACAGAGGGTAACTTT.